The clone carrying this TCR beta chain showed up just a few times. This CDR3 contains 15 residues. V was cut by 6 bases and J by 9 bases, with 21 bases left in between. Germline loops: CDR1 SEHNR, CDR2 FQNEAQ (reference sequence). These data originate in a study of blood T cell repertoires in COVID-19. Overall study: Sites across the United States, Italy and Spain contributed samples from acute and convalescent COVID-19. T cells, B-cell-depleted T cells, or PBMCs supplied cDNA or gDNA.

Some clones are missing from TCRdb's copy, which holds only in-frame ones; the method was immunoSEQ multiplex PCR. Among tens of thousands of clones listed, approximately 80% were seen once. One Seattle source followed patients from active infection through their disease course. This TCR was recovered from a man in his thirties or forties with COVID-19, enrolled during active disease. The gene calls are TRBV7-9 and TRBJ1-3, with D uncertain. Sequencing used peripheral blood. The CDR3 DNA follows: TGTGCCAGCAGTTCACCACTCGAACCATACGGCACCATATATTTT. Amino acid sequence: CASSSPLEPYGTIYF.